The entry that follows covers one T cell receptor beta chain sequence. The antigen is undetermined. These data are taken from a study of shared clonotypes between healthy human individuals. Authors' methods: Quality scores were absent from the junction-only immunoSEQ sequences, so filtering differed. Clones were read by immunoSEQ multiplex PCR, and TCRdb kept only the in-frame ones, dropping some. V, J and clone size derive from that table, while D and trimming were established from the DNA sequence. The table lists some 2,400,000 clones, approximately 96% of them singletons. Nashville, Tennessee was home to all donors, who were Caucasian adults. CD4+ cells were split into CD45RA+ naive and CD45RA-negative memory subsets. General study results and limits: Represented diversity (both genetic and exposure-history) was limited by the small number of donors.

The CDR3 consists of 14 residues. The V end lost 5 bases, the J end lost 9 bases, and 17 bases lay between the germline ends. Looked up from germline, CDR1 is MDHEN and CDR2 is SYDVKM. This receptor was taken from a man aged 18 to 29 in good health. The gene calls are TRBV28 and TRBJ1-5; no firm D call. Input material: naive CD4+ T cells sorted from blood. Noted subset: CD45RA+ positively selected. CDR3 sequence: CASSPPGGVLPQHF. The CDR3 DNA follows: TGTGCCAGCAGTCCCCCAGGAGGCGTCTTGCCCCAGCATTTT.